Included here is one T cell receptor beta chain sequence, with context. This entry is derived from a study of radiation and T cells in renal cell carcinoma. Time point described: baseline pretreatment blood. The treatment here: 15 Gy SBRT to primary tumor, nephrectomy 4 weeks later. Sequencing used immunoSEQ multiplex PCR; TCRdb keeps in-frame clones, though not all of them. The sample lists 100,000 to 150,000 clones; approximately 80% were seen once. V gave up 0 bases and J gave up 2 bases, with 7 bases separating them. This CDR3 comprises 14 residues. Germline-derived CDR1 and CDR2 are LNHNV and YYDKDF (reference sequence).

This specimen consisted of blood, obtained from a patient whose treatment included radiotherapy and nephrectomy. This chain joins TRBV15 and TRBJ1-2; D gene unclear. This receptor was taken from a woman aged 55-69 years with renal cell carcinoma. CDR3 sequence (DNA): TGTGCCACCAGCAGAGATTTAAACAACTATGGCTACACCTTC. Protein product: CATSRDLNNYGYTF. Combining the CDR3 with reference TRBV15 and TRBJ1-2 gives the whole variable domain DAMVIQNPRYQVTQFGKPVTLSCSQTLNHNVMYWYQQKSSQAPKLLFHYYDKDFNNEADTPDNFQSRRPNTSFCFLDIRSPGLGDTAMYLCATSRDLNNYGYTFGSGTRLTVV.